This TCR beta chain was recorded in a study of blood T cell repertoires in COVID-19. Study as a whole: Samples taken during acute and convalescent COVID-19 were collected in the United States, Italy and Spain. The analysed material was cDNA or gDNA that came from T cells, B-cell-depleted T cells, or PBMCs.

CDR3 length: 17 residues. Authors' analysis steps: Reference gene primer amplification yielded estimated nucleated cell counts. Using immunoSEQ multiplex PCR, the repertoire was profiled, and TCRdb retains in-frame clones only, with some absent. The DNA gave D and trimming, while V, J and clone size come from that table. Among about 160,000 clones listed, 86% were seen once. The chain couples TRBV21-1 to TRBJ1-3; no DNA check was done on the table's D call, TRBD1. TRBV21-1 is reported as a pseudogene. The sequence was obtained from a man aged 70 or older with acute or convalescent COVID-19. Sequenced input: peripheral blood. The DNA of the CDR3 is TGTGCCAGCAGCAAAGTCCGGGACAGGTCCATTGGAAACACCATATATTTT. This encodes CASSKVRDRSIGNTIYF.